Below are 5 T cell receptor beta chains sequenced from a single sample in a study of somatic mutations in cytotoxic T cells in rheumatoid arthritis. The protocol was immunoSEQ multiplex PCR, while the TCRdb copy is restricted to in-frame clones and leaves out a portion. The table lists more than 15,000 clones, over 70% of them singletons. Source material: CD8+ T cells sorted from blood. The receptors come from a woman aged 55-70 years in good health.

With regard to this clone: Mismatch with germline at one junction end may stem from a read error. The chain links TRBV7-7 to TRBJ2-1; the match to TRBD1 covers 8 bases. This CDR3 has 13 residues. Per germline, CDR1 SSHAT and CDR2 FNYEAQ (reference sequence). CDR3 nucleotides: TGTGCCAGCAGCATGGGGACAGGCGCGCAGTTAGTCTTC. Residues: CASSMGTGAQLVF.

Only a few counts were recorded for this clone. The rearrangement joins TRBV11-2 to TRBJ2-1, with a tentative D call TRBD2 (7 bases). Germline V gene lookup returns CDR1 SGHAT and CDR2 FQNNGV. V was clipped by 5 bases and J by 0 bases, with 14 bases between them. The CDR3 is made up of 16 amino acids. CDR3 coding DNA: TGTGCCAGCAGCCGGGGGGCGGGGAGCTCCTACAATGAGCAGTTCTTC. It specifies CASSRGAGSSYNEQFF.

The chain uses TRBV6-1 and TRBJ1-1; D is perhaps TRBD1 (5 bases). V was pared by 8 bases and J by 3 bases, with 19 bases between. CDR1 is MNHNS, CDR2 SASEGT, per germline. The CDR3 runs 15 residues. CDR3 in DNA: TGTGCCAGCTCCCGCCGGGAAGGGGATGACACTGAAGCTTTCTTT. Amino acid sequence: CASSRREGDDTEAFF.

Only one count was recorded for this clone. The genes are TRBV27 and TRBJ2-1; D possibly corresponds to TRBD2 (6 bases). Trimming took 2 bases from V and 9 from J, leaving 17 bases between them. Germline CDR1 reads MNHEY; CDR2 reads SMNVEV (reference sequence). The CDR3 runs to 15 residues. CDR3 protein: CASSLTQGGAGEQFF. The CDR3 region has the DNA TGTGCCAGCAGTTTAACCCAGGGCGGGGCGGGTGAGCAGTTCTTC.

Of note for this clone: At the DNA level, this CDR3 is encoded by other sequences in the same sample as well. The chain is built from TRBV18 and TRBJ2-7, with D possibly TRBD1 on 6 matching bases. The V end was cut by 3 bases, the J end by 4 bases, with 7 bases between. This CDR3 is built from 12 residues. Germline lookup yields CDR1 KGHSH and CDR2 LQKENI. The CDR3 DNA reads TGTGCCAGCTCACCTACAGGGTACGAGCAGTACTTC. Translation: CASSPTGYEQYF.